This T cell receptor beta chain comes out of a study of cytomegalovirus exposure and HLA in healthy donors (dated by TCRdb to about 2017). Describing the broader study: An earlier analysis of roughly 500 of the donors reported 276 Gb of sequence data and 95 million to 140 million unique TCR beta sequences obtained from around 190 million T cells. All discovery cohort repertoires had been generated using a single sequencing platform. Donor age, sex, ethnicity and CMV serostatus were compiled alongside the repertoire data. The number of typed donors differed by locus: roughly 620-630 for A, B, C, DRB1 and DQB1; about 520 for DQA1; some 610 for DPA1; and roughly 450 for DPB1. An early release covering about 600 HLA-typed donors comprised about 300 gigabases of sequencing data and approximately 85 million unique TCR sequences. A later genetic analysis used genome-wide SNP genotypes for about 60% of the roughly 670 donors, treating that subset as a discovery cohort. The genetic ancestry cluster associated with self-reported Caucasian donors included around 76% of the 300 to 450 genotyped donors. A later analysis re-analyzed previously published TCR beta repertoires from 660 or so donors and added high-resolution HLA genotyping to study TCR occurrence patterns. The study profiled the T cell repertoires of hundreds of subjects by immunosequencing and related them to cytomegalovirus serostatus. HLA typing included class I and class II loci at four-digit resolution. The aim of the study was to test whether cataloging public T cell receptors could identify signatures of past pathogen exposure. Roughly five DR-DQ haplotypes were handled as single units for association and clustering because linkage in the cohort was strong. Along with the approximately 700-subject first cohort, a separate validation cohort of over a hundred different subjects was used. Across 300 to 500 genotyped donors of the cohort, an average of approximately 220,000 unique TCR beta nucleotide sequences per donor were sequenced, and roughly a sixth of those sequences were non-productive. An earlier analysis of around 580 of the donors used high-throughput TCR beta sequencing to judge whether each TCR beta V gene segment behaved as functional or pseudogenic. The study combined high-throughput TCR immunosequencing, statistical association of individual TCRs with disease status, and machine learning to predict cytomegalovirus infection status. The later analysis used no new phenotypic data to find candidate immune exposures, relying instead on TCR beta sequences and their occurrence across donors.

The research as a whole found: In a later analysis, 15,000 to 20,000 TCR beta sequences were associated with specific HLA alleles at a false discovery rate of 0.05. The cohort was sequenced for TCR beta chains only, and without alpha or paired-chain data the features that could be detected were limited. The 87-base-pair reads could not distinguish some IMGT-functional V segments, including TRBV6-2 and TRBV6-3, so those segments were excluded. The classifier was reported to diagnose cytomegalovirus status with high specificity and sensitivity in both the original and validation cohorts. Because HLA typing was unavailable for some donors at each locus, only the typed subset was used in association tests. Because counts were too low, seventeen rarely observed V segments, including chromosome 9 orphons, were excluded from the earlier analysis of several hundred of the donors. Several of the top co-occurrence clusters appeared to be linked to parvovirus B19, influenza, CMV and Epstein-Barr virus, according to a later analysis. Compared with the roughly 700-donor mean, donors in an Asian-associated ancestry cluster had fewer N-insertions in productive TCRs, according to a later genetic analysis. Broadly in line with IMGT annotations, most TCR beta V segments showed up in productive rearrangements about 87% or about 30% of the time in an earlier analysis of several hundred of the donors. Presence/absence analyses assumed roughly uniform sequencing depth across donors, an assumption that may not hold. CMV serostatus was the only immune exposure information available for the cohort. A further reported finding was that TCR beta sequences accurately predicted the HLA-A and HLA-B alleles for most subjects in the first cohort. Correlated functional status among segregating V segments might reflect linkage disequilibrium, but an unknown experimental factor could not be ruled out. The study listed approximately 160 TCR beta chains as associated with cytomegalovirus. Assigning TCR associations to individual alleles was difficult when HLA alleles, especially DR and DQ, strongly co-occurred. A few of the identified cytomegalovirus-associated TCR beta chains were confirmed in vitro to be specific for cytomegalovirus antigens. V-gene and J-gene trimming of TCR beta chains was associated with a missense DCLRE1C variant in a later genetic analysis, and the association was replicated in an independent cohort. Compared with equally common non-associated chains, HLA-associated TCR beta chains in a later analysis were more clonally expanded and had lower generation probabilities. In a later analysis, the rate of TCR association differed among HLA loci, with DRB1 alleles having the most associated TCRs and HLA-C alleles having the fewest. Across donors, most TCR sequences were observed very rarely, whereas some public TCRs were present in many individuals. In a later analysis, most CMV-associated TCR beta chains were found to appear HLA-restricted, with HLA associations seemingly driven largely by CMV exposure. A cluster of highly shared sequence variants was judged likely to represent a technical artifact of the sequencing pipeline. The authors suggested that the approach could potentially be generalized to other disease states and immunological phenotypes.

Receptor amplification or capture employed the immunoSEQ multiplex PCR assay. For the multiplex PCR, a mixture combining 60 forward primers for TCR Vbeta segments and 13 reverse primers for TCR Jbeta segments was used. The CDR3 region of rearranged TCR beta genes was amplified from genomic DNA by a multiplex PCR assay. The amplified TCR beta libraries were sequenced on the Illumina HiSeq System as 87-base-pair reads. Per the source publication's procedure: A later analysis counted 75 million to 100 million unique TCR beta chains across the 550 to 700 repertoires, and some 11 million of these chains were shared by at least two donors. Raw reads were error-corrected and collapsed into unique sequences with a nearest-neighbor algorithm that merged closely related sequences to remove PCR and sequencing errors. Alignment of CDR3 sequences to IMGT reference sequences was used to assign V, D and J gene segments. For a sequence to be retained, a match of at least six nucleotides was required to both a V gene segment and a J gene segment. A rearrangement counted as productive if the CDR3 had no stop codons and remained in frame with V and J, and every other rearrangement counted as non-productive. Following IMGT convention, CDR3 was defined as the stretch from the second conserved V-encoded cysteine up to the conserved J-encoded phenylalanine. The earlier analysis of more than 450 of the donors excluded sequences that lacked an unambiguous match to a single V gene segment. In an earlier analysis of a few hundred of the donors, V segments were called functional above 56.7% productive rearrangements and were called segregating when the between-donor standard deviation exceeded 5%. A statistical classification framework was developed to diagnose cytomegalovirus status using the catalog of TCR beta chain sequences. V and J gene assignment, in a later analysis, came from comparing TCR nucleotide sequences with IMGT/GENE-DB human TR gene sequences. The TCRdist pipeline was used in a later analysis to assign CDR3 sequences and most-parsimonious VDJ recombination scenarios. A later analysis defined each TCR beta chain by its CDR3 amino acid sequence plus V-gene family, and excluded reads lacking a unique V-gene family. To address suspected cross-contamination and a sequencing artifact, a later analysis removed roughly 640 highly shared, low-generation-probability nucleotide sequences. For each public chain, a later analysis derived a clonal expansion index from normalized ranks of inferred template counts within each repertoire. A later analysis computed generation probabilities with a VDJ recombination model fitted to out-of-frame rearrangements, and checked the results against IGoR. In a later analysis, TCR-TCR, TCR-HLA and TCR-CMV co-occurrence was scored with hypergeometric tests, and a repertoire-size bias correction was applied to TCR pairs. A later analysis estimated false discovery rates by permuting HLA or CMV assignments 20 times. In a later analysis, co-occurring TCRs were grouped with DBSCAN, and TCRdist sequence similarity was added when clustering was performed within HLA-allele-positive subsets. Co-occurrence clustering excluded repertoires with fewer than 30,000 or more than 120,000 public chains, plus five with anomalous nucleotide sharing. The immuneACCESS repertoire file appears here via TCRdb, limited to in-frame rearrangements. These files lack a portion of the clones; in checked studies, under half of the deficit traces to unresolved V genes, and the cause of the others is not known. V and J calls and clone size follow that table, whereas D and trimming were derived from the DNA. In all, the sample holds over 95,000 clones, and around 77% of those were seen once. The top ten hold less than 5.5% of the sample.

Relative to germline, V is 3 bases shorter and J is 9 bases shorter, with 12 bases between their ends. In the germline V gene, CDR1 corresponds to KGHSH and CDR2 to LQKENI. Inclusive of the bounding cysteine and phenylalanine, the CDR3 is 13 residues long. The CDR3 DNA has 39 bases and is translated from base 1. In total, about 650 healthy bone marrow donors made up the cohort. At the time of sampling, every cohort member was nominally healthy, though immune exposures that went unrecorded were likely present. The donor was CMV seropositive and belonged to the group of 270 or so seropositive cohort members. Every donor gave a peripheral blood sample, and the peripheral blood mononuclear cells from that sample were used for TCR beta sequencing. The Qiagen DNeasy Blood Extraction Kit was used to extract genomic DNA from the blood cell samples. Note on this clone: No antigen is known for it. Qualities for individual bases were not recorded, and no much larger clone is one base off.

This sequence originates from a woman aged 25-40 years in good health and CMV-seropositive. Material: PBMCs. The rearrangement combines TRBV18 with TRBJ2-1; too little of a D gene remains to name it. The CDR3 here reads CASSPPGQGEQFF. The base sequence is TGTGCCAGCTCACCGCCGGGTCAAGGTGAGCAGTTCTTC.